The T cell receptor beta chain described here comes from a study of blood T cell repertoires in COVID-19. As for the study in general: Acute-phase and convalescent COVID-19 samples originated in the United States, Italy and Spain. Sources were T cells, B-cell-depleted T cells, or PBMCs; the material itself was cDNA or gDNA.

Source study methods: Amplification of reference gene primers provided the estimated nucleated cell counts. Generated by immunoSEQ multiplex PCR, the TCRdb table keeps only in-frame clones and is missing some. For V, J and clone size, that table is used; D and trimming come from the DNA. The sample contains 65,000 to 75,000 clones, 60% to 80% of which appear only once. The CDR3 covers 15 residues. J gave up 6 bases and V 5 bases, and 9 bases lay outside the gene matches. Looked up from germline, CDR1 is LGHDT and CDR2 is YNNKEL (reference sequence). This clone was picked up one time. V is TRBV3-1 (or the pseudogene TRBV3-2) and J is TRBJ2-1, with TRBD2 matching over 8 bases. This TCR was recovered from a human donor in a cohort sampled during active COVID-19. Specimen: peripheral blood. CDR3 amino acids: CASSWRTGGINEQFF. CDR3 DNA: TGTGCCAGCAGCTGGCGAACGGGGGGGATCAATGAGCAGTTCTTC.